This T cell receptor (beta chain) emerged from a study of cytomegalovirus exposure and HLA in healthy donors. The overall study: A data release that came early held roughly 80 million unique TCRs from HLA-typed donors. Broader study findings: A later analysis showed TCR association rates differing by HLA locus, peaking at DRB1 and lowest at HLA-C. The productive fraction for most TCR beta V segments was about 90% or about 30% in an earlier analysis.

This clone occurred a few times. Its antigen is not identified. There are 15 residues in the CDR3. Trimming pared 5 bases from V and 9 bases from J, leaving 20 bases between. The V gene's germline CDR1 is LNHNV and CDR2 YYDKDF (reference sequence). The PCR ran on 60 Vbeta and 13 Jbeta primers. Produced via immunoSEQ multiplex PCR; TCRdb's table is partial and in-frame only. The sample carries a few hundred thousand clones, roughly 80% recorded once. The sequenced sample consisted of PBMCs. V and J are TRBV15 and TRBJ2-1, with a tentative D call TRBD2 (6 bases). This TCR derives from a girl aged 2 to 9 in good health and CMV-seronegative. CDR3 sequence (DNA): TGTGCCACCAGCCCTCGACTAGGGTACGACGGTGAGCAGTTCTTC. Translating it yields CATSPRLGYDGEQFF. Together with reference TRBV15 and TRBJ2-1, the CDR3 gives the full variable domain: DAMVIQNPRYQVTQFGKPVTLSCSQTLNHNVMYWYQQKSSQAPKLLFHYYDKDFNNEADTPDNFQSRRPNTSFCFLDIRSPGLGDTAMYLCATSPRLGYDGEQFFGPGTRLTVL.